The T cell receptor beta chain described here comes from a study of cytomegalovirus exposure and HLA in healthy donors. Study-wide findings and caveats: The study listed approximately 160 cytomegalovirus-associated TCR beta chains.

CDR1 is SGHDT and CDR2 is YYEEEE in the germline V gene. The CDR3 is 14 residues long. Deletions cut 0 bases from V and 3 bases from J, with 9 bases between. Comments on this clone: Its specificity is unknown.

PCR used 60 Vbeta primers and 13 Jbeta primers. As handled by the study authors: About 11 million of some 80 million unique TCR beta chains were shared, per a later count. This table comes from immunoSEQ multiplex PCR, and its TCRdb copy is limited to in-frame clones, with some not included. V and J calls plus clone size are reproduced from that table; the DNA served to infer D and trimming. The table lists about 110,000 clones, approximately 78% of them singletons. This sequence was found in a woman in her thirties in good health and CMV-seronegative. The chain is built from TRBV5-6 and TRBJ1-1; D is perhaps TRBD1 (5 bases). The sample comprised PBMCs. The CDR3 reads CASSLGGVHTEAFF. CDR3 sequence (DNA): TGTGCCAGCAGCTTGGGGGGGGTGCACACTGAAGCTTTCTTT. Full variable domain (outside the CDR3, taken from reference TRBV5-6 and TRBJ1-1): DAGVTQSPTHLIKTRGQQVTLRCSPKSGHDTVSWYQQALGQGPQFIFQYYEEEERQRGNFPDRFSGHQFPNYSSELNVNALLLGDSALYLCASSLGGVHTEAFFGQGTRLTVV.